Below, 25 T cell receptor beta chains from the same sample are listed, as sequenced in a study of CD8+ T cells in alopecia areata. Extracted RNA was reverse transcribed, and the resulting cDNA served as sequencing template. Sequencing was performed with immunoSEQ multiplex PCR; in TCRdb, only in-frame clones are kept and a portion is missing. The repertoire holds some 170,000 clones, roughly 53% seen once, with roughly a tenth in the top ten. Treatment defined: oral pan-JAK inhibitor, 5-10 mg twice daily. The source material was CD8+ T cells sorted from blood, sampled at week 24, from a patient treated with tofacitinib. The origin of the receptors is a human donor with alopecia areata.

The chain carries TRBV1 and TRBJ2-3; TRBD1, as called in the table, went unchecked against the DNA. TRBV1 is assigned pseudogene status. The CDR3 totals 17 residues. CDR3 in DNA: TGCACCAGCAGCCAGGCCTCCTCACTCCGGGGACAAGATACGCAGTATTTT. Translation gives CTSSQASSLRGQDTQYF.

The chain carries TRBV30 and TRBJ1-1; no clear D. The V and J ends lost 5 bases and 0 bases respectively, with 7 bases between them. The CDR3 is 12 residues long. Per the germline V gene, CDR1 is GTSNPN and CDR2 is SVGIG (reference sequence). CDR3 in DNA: TGTGCCTGGGACTTCTTGAACACTGAAGCTTTCTTT. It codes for CAWDFLNTEAFF.

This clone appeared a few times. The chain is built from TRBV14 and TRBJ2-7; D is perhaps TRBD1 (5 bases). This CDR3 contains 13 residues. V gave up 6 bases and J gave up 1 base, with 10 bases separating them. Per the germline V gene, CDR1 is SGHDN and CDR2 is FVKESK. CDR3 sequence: CASSQQESYEQYF. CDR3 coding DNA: TGTGCCAGCAGTCAACAGGAATCCTACGAGCAGTACTTC.

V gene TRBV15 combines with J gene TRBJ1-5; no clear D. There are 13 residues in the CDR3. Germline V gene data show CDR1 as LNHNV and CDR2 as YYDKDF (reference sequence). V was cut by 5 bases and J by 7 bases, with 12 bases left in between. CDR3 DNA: TGTGCCACCAGCGGACGGGAGAACCAGCCCCAGCATTTT. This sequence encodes CATSGRENQPQHF. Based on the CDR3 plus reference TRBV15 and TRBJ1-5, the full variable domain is DAMVIQNPRYQVTQFGKPVTLSCSQTLNHNVMYWYQQKSSQAPKLLFHYYDKDFNNEADTPDNFQSRRPNTSFCFLDIRSPGLGDTAMYLCATSGRENQPQHFGDGTRLSIL.

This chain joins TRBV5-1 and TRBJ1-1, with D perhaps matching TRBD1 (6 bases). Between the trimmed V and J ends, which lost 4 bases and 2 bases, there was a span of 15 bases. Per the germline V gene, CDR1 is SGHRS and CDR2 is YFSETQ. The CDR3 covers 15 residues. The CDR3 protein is CASSPAAGVNTEAFF. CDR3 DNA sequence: TGCGCCAGCAGCCCCGCGGCAGGGGTAAACACTGAAGCTTTCTTT.

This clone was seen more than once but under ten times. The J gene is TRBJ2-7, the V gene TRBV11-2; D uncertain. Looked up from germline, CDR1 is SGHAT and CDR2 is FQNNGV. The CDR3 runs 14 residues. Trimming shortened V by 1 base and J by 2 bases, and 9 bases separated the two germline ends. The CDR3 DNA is TGTGCCAGCAGCTTAGTATTGAGTCCCTACGAGCAGTACTTC. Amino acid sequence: CASSLVLSPYEQYF. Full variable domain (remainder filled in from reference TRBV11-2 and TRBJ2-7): EAGVAQSPRYKIIEKRQSVAFWCNPISGHATLYWYQQILGQGPKLLIQFQNNGVVDDSQLPKDRFSAERLKGVDSTLKIQPAKLEDSAVYLCASSLVLSPYEQYFGPGTRLTVT.

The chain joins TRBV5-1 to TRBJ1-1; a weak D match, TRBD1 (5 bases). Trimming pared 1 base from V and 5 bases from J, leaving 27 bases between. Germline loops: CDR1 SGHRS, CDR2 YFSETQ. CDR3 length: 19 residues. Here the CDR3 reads CASSLRKRTFVKEGTEAFF. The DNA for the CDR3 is TGCGCCAGCAGCTTGAGAAAGAGGACCTTCGTAAAAGAGGGGACTGAAGCTTTCTTT.

The CDR3 nucleotides read TGTGCCAGCAGTGAAGAGGCAGGGTGGGCTGAGCAGTTCTTC. It encodes CASSEEAGWAEQFF. The chain joins TRBV25-1 to TRBJ2-1, with a weak D call TRBD1 (5 bases). The CDR3 contains 14 residues. Trimming stripped 2 bases from V and 9 bases from J, with 14 bases between. Germline V gene data show CDR1 as MGHDK and CDR2 as SYGVNS.

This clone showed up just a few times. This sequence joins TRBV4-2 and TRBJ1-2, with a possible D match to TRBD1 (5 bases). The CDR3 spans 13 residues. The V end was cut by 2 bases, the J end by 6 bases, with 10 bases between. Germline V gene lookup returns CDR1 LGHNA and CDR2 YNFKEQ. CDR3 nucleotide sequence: TGTGCCAGCAGCCAAACGGGGCGGGATGGCTACACCTTC. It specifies CASSQTGRDGYTF.

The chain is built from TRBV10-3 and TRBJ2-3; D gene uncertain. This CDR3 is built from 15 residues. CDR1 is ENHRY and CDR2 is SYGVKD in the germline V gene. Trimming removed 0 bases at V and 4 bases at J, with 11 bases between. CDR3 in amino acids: CAISESLRPSDTQYF. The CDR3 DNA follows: TGTGCCATCAGTGAGTCCCTTAGGCCCTCAGATACGCAGTATTTT.

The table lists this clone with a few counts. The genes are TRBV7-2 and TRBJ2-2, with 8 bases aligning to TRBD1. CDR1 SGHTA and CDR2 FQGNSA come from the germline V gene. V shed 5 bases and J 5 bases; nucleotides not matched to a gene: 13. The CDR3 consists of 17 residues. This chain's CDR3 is CASSPRHDRGGTGELFF. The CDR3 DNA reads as TGTGCCAGCAGCCCACGACATGACAGGGGAGGTACCGGGGAGCTGTTTTTT.

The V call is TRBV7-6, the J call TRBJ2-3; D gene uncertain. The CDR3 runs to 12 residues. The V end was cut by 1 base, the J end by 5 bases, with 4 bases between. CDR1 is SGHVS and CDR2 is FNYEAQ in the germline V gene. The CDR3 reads CASSLVEDTQYF. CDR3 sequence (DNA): TGTGCCAGCAGCTTAGTGGAAGATACGCAGTATTTT. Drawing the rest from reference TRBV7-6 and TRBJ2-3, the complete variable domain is GAGVSQSPRYKVTKRGQDVALRCDPISGHVSLYWYRQALGQGPEFLTYFNYEAQQDKSGLPNDRFSAERPEGSISTLTIQRTEQRDSAMYRCASSLVEDTQYFGPGTRLTVL.

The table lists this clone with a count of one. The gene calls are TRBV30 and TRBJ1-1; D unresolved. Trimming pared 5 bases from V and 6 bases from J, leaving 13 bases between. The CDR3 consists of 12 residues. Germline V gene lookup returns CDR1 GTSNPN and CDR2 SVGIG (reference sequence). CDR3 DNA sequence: TGTGCCTGGGGTCCCGGTATGGCTGAAGCTTTCTTT. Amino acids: CAWGPGMAEAFF.

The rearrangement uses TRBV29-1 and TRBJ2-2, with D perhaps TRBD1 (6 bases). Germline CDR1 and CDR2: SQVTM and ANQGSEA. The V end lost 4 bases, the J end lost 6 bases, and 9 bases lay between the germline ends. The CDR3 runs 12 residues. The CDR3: CSVGAGAGELFF. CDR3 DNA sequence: TGCAGCGTTGGAGCAGGGGCCGGGGAGCTGTTTTTT.

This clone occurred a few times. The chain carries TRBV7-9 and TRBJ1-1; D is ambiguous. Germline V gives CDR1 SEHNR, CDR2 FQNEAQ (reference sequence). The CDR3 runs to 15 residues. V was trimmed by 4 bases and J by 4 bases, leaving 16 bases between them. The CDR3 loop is CASSSGSRGSTEAFF. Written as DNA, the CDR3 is TGTGCCAGCAGCTCAGGCTCGCGGGGTAGCACTGAAGCTTTCTTT.

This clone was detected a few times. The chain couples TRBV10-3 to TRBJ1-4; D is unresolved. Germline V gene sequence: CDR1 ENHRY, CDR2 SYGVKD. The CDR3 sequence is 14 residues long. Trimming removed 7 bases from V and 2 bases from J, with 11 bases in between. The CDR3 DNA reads TGTGCCATCAAAGAGGACGCGACTAATGAAAAACTGTTTTTT. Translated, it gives CAIKEDATNEKLFF.

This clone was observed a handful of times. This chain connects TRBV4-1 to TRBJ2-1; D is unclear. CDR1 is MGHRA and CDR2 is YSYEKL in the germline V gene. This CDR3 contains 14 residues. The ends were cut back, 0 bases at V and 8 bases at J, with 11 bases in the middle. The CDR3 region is CASSQEWARDEQFF. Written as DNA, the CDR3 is TGCGCCAGCAGCCAAGAATGGGCCCGGGATGAGCAGTTCTTC.

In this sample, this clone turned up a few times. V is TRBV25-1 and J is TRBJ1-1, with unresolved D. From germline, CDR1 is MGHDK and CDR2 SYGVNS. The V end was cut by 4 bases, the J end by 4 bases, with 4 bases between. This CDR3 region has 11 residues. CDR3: CASSGSTEAFF. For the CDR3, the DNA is TGTGCCAGCAGTGGTTCCACTGAAGCTTTCTTT.

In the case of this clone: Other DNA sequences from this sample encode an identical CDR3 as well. This CDR3 is CAWSLGTGELFF. In nucleotides, the CDR3 is TGTGCCTGGAGCCTAGGGACCGGGGAGCTGTTTTTT. The chain carries TRBV30 and TRBJ2-2; D call uncertain. The CDR3 is made up of 12 amino acids. With 3 bases removed from V and 5 bases from J, the gap between germline ends came to 7 bases. Germline V lookup: CDR1 GTSNPN, CDR2 SVGIG (reference sequence).

As DNA, the CDR3 is TGCAGCGTTCAGGTCGTGGAGGGGACGAACACCGGGGAGCTGTTTTTT. It translates to CSVQVVEGTNTGELFF. The V and J genes are TRBV29-1 and TRBJ2-2; the D gene is possibly TRBD2 (6 bases). The germline V and J ends were trimmed by 5 bases and 0 bases, with 16 bases remaining between them. CDR1 SQVTM and CDR2 ANQGSEA come from the germline V gene. The CDR3 is 16 residues long.

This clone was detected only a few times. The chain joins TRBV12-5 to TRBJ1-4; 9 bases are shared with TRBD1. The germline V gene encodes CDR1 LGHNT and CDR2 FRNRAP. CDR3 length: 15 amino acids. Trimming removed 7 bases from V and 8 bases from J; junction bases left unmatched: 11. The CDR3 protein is CASAEPGQGLEKLFF. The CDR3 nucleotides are TGTGCTAGTGCCGAACCGGGACAGGGTTTAGAAAAACTGTTTTTT.

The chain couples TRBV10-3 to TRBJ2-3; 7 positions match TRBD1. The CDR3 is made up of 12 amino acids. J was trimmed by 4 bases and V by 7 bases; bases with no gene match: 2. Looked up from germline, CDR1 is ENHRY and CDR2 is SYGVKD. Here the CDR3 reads CAINTGADTQYF. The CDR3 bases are TGTGCCATCAACACAGGGGCAGATACGCAGTATTTT.

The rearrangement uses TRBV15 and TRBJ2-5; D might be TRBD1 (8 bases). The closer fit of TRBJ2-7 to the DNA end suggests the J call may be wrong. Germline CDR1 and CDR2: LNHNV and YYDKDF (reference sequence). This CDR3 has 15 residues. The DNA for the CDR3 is TGTGCCACCCGACGTACAGGGGGGGAACCCTACGAGCAGTACTTC. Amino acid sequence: CATRRTGGEPYEQYF.

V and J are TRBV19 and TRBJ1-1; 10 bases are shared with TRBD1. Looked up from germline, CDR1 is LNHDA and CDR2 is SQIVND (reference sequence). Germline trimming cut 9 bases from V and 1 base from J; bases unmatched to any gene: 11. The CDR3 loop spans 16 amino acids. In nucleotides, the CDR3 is TGTGCCAGGGGTTGGGACAGGGGATGGAGGAACACTGAAGCTTTCTTT. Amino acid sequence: CARGWDRGWRNTEAFF.

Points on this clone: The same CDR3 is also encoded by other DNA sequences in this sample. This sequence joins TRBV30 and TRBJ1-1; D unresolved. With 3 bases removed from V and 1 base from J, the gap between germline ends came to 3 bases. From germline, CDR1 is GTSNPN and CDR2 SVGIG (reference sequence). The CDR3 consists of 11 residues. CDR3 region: CAWRKNTEAFF. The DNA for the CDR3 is TGTGCCTGGAGGAAGAACACTGAAGCTTTCTTT.